The 13 T cell receptor beta chains in this list originate from one sample, sequenced in a study of blood T cells in healthy people across ages. Then a second PCR, running roughly 7 to 11 cycles, was carried out with a sample-barcoded 5' primer and a J-beta primer mix. From the 5' RACE reads, TCRdb called clonotypes with MiXCR, one entry per CDR3 protein. The table includes fewer than 2 million distinct CDR3 sequences, around 40% detected once. The sample consisted of blood. Receptors were obtained from a human donor in good health.

V is TRBV7-9 and J is TRBJ1-2, with D perhaps TRBD1 (5 bases). Trimming took off 5 bases at V and 4 bases at J, with 11 bases between the two ends. The V gene's germline CDR1 is SEHNR and CDR2 FQNEAQ (reference sequence). The CDR3 runs to 13 residues. The chain's CDR3 is CASSGGESYGYTF. The CDR3 coding sequence is TGTGCCAGCAGCGGGGGGGAATCCTATGGCTACACCTTC.

This clonotype has just a few counts. The gene calls are TRBV11-2 and TRBJ1-1, with D unresolved. V was shortened by 5 bases and J by 5 bases, with 18 bases between the two germline ends. There are 15 residues in the CDR3. CDR1 is SGHAT, CDR2 FQNNGV, per germline. This CDR3 reads CASSQWRGEGTEAFF. As DNA, the CDR3 is TGTGCCAGCAGCCAGTGGAGAGGCGAAGGGACTGAAGCTTTCTTT. Full variable domain (missing parts from reference TRBV11-2 and TRBJ1-1): EAGVAQSPRYKIIEKRQSVAFWCNPISGHATLYWYQQILGQGPKLLIQFQNNGVVDDSQLPKDRFSAERLKGVDSTLKIQPAKLEDSAVYLCASSQWRGEGTEAFFGQGTRLTVV.

This chain uses TRBV7-9 with TRBJ2-7; the D gene could be TRBD1 or TRBD2 (6 bases each). Germline-derived CDR1 and CDR2 are SEHNR and FQNEAQ (reference sequence). This CDR3 is 17 amino acids long. V was shortened by 5 bases and J by 3 bases, with 23 bases between the two germline ends. The CDR3 DNA sequence: TGTGCCAGCAGCCAGTTGGGCCGGGGGCCAAGGCACTACGAGCAGTACTTC. Translation gives CASSQLGRGPRHYEQYF.

This chain uses TRBV27 with TRBJ2-3, with D perhaps assigned TRBD1 or TRBD2 (6 bases each). From germline, CDR1 is MNHEY and CDR2 SMNVEV (reference sequence). The CDR3 is 16 residues long. V lost 8 bases, J lost 0 bases, and 18 bases lay in between. The CDR3 sequence is CASSPRGARSTDTQYF. The CDR3 DNA sequence: TGTGCCAGCTCCCCGAGGGGGGCCAGAAGCACAGATACGCAGTATTTT.

This clonotype was recorded a few times. V gene TRBV9 combines with J gene TRBJ1-2, with D unresolved. The ends were cut back, 0 bases at V and 0 bases at J, with 9 bases in the middle. From germline, CDR1 is SGDLS and CDR2 YYNGEE. CDR3 size: 15 residues. The CDR3 here is CASSVDTGSNYGYTF. The CDR3 nucleotides are TGTGCCAGCAGCGTAGACACCGGGTCTAACTATGGCTACACCTTC. The whole variable domain, filled in from reference TRBV9 and TRBJ1-2, reads DSGVTQTPKHLITATGQRVTLRCSPRSGDLSVYWYQQSLDQGLQFLIQYYNGEERAKGNILERFSAQQFPDLHSELNLSSLELGDSALYFCASSVDTGSNYGYTFGSGTRLTVV.

A few counts support this clonotype. The chain joins TRBV12-3 or TRBV12-4 to TRBJ1-1; D is uncertain. The CDR3 loop spans 17 amino acids. V was shortened by 4 bases and J by 1 base, with 19 bases between the two germline ends. The CDR3, as DNA: TGTGCCAGCAGTTCCAACCCGGACGTATATACGAACACTGAAGCTTTCTTT. As protein: CASSSNPDVYTNTEAFF.

In its sample, this clonotype was seen a few times. The chain is built from TRBV29-1 and TRBJ2-5, with 15 bases aligning to TRBD2. The junction had 11 bases not matched to a gene; V was cut back by 4 bases and J by 11 bases. Germline CDR1 and CDR2: SQVTM and ANQGSEA. CDR3 length: 15 amino acids. The CDR3 region is CSVGRTSGGAGEQYF. The CDR3 region has the DNA TGCAGCGTTGGCCGGACTAGCGGGGGGGCGGGTGAGCAGTACTTC.

With respect to this clonotype: The conserved closing phenylalanine or tryptophan is absent in this CDR3, likely reflecting a read error. This chain links TRBV29-1 with TRBJ2-3; D is ambiguous. Germline CDR1 and CDR2: SQVTM and ANQGSEA. This CDR3 is built from 13 residues. In DNA form, the CDR3 reads TGCGGCGGCCAGCCCTCTAGCACAGATACGCAGTATGTT. The encoded protein is CGGQPSSTDTQYV.

This clonotype was recorded a few times. The genes are TRBV7-2 and TRBJ2-7, with 10 bases lining up with TRBD2. The CDR3 sequence is 15 residues long. Germline V lookup: CDR1 SGHTA, CDR2 FQGNSA. V lost 4 bases and J lost 6; bases outside the gene matches: 9. The CDR3 sequence is CASSSKRGGPSEQYF. CDR3 nucleotide sequence: TGTGCCAGCAGCTCTAAGCGGGGGGGGCCTTCCGAGCAGTACTTC. Full variable domain (rest looked up from reference TRBV7-2 and TRBJ2-7): GAGVSQSPSNKVTEKGKDVELRCDPISGHTALYWYRQSLGQGLEFLIYFQGNSAPDKSGLPSDRFSAERTGGSVSTLTIQRTQQEDSAVYLCASSSKRGGPSEQYFGPGTRLTVT.

J is TRBJ2-6 and V is TRBV20-1; D perhaps matches TRBD2 (5 bases). The germline CDR1 and CDR2 sequences are DFQATT and SNEGSKA (reference sequence). The CDR3 loop spans 18 amino acids. Between the trimmed V and J ends, which lost 0 bases and 1 base, there was a span of 16 bases. The CDR3 sequence is CSARDPRGRMSGANVLTF. Written as DNA, the CDR3 is TGCAGTGCTAGAGATCCTCGGGGAAGGATGTCTGGGGCCAACGTCCTGACTTTC.

This chain uses TRBV12-3 or TRBV12-4 with TRBJ1-1, with D uncertain. Trimming left V 7 bases short and J 1 base short, with 10 bases between. The CDR3 has 13 residues. The CDR3 loop is CASNSDPNTEAFF. The CDR3 region has the DNA TGTGCCAGCAATTCGGACCCGAACACTGAAGCTTTCTTT.

The CDR3 region has the DNA TGTGCCAGCAGCTTGGGGAGTGGGGGGTACCAAGAGACCCAGTACTTC. As protein: CASSLGSGGYQETQYF. This chain links TRBV5-8 with TRBJ2-5; D is perhaps TRBD2 (6 bases). Trimming took off 0 bases at V and 0 bases at J, with 12 bases between the two ends. This CDR3 contains 16 residues. The V gene's germline CDR1 is SGHTS and CDR2 YDEGEE.

The chain uses TRBV6-2 or TRBV6-3 and TRBJ1-1, with TRBD1 matching 10 bases. Germline V lookup: CDR1 MNHEY, CDR2 SVGEGT. The CDR3 loop spans 15 amino acids. V trimming: 6 bases; J trimming: 4 bases; junction bases outside the gene matches: 8. This CDR3 reads CASSPTGTGVTEAFF. The CDR3 nucleotides read TGTGCCAGCAGCCCCACCGGGACAGGGGTCACTGAAGCTTTCTTT.